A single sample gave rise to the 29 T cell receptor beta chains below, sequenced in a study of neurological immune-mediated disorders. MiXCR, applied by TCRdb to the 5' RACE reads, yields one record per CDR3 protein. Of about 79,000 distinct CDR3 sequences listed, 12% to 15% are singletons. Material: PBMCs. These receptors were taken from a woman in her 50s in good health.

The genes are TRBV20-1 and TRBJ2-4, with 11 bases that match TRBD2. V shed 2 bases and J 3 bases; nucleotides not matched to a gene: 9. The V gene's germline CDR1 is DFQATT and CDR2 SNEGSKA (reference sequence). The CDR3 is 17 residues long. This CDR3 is CSARIGLAGPVKNIQYF. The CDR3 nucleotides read TGCAGTGCTAGAATAGGACTAGCGGGCCCAGTCAAAAACATTCAGTACTTC.

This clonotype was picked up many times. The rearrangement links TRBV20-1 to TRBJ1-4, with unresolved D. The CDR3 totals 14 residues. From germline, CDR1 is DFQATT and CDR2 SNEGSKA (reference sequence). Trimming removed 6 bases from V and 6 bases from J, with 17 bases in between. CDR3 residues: CSARPQTEYEKLFF. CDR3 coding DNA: TGCAGTGCCCGGCCTCAGACGGAATATGAAAAACTGTTTTTT.

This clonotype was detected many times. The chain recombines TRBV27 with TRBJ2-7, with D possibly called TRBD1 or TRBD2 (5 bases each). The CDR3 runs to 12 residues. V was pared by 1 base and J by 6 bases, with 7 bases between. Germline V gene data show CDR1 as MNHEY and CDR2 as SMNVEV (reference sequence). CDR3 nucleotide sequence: TGTGCCAGCAGTTTATGGGGACGCGAGCAGTACTTC. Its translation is CASSLWGREQYF.

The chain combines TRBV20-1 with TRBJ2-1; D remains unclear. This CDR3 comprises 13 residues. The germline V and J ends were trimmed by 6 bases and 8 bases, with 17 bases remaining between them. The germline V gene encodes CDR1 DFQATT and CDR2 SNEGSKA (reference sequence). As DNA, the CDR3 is TGCAGTGCCCCTACCCCCGGCAGCGATGAGCAGTTCTTC. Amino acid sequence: CSAPTPGSDEQFF.

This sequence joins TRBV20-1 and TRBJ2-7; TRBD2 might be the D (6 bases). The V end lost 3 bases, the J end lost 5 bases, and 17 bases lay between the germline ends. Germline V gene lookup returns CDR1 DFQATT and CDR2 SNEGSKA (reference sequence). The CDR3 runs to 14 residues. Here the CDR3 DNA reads TGCAGTGCTAGGAGTGGGAGGTCAGGGAACGAGCAGTACTTC. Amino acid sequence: CSARSGRSGNEQYF.

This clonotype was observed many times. The chain's CDR3 is CASSFGQAGDTQYF. The CDR3 nucleotides are TGTGCCAGCAGCTTTGGCCAGGCGGGAGATACGCAGTATTTT. The chain recombines TRBV11-2 with TRBJ2-3, with D perhaps TRBD2 (5 bases). The CDR3 contains 14 residues. Germline CDR1 is SGHAT and CDR2 is FQNNGV. The V end was cut by 3 bases, the J end by 5 bases, with 12 bases between.

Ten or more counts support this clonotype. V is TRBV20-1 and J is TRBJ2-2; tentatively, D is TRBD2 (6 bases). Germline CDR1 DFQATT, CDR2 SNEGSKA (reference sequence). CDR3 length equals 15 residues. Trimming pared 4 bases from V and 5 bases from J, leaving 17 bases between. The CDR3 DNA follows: TGCAGTGCTACCCTCGGGGCAGGGAGGACCGGGGAGCTGTTTTTT. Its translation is CSATLGAGRTGELFF.

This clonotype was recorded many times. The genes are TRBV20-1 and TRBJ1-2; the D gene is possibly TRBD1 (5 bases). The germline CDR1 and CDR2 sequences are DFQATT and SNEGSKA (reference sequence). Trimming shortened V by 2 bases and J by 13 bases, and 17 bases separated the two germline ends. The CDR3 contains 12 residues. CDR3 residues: CSARLAGDGGTF. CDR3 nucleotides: TGCAGTGCTAGACTAGCGGGGGACGGTGGCACCTTC.

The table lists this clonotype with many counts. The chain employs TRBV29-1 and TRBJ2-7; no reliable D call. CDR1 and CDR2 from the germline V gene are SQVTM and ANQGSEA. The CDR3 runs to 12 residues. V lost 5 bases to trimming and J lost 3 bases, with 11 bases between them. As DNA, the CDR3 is TGCAGCGTTCGGCTATCAGACTACGAGCAGTACTTC. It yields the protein CSVRLSDYEQYF.

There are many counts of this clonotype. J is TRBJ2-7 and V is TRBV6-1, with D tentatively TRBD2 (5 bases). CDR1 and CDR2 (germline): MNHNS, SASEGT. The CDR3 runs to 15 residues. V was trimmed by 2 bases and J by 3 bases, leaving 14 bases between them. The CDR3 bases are TGTGCCAGCAGTGAAATGTGGGGAGAACTCTACGAGCAGTACTTC. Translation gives CASSEMWGELYEQYF.

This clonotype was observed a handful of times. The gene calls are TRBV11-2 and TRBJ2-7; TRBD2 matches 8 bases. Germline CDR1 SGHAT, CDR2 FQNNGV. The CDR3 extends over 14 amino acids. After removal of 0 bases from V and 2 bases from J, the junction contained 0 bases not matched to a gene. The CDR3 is CASSLERGAYEQYF. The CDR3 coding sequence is TGTGCCAGCAGCTTAGAGCGGGGGGCCTACGAGCAGTACTTC.

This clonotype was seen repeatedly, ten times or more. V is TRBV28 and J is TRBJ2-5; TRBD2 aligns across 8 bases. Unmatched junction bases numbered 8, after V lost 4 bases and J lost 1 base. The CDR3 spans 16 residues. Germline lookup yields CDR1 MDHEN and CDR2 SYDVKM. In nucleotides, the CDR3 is TGTGCCAGCAGTTCCCCCGGTCTAGCGGGCCAAGAGACCCAGTACTTC. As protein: CASSSPGLAGQETQYF.

The CDR3 loop reads CASSLRIQDRRTRNTQYF. For the CDR3, the DNA is TGTGCCAGCAGCTTACGAATACAGGACAGGCGGACGAGAAATACGCAGTATTTT. The chain carries TRBV11-2 and TRBJ2-3, with 7 nucleotides matching TRBD1. Germline V gives CDR1 SGHAT, CDR2 FQNNGV. V dropped 2 bases and J dropped 7; count of bases not matched to a gene: 18. This CDR3 spans 18 amino acids.

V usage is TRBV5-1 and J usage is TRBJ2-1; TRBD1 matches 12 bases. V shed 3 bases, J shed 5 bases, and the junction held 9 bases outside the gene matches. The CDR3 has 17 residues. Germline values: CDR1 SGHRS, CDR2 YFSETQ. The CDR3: CASSSSPGQGANNEQFF. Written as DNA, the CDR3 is TGCGCCAGCAGCTCATCACCGGGACAGGGGGCGAACAATGAGCAGTTCTTC.

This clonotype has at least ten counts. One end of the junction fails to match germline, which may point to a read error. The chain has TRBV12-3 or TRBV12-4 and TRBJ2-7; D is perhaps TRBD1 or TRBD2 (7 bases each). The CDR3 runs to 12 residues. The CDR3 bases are TGTGTCAGCAGTCGCAGGGGGGGCGAGCAGTACTTC. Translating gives CVSSRRGGEQYF.

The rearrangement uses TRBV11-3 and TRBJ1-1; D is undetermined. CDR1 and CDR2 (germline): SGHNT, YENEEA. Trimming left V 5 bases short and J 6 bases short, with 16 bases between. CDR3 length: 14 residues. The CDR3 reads CASSADWRDAEAFF. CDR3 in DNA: TGTGCCAGCAGCGCCGACTGGAGGGATGCTGAAGCTTTCTTT.

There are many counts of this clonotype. CDR3 nucleotide sequence: TGCGCCAGCAGCCCTTCGCCCTCCTACAATGAGCAGTTCTTC. Residues: CASSPSPSYNEQFF. The V gene is TRBV5-1, the J gene TRBJ2-1; D is uncertain. V gave up 4 bases and J gave up 0 bases, with 8 bases separating them. Germline CDR1 and CDR2: SGHRS and YFSETQ. This CDR3 comprises 14 residues.

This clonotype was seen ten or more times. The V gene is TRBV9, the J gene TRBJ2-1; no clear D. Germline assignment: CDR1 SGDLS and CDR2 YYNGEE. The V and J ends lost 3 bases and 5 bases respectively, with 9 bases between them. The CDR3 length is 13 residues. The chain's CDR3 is CASSDGYNNEQFF. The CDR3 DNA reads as TGTGCCAGCAGCGACGGGTACAACAATGAGCAGTTCTTC.

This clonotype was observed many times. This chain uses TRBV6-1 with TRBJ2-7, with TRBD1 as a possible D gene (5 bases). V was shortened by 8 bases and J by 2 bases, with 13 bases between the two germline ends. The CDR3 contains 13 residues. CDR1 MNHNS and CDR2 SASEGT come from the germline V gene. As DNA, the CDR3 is TGTGCCAGCTCCGGACAATGGACCTACGAGCAGTACTTC. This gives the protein CASSGQWTYEQYF.

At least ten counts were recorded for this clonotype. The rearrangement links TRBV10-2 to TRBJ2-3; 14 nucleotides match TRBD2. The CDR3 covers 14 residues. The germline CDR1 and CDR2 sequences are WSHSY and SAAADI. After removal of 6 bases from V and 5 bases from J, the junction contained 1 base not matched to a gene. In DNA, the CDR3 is TGCGCCAGCAGGACTAGCGGGGGGGGAGATACGCAGTATTTT. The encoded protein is CASRTSGGGDTQYF.

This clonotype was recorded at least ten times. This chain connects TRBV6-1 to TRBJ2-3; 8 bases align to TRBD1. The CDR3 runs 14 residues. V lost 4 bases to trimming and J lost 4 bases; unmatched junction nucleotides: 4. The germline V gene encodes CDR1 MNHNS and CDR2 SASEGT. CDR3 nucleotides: TGTGCCAGCAGTGGACAGACAGGGGCAGATACGCAGTATTTT. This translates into CASSGQTGADTQYF.

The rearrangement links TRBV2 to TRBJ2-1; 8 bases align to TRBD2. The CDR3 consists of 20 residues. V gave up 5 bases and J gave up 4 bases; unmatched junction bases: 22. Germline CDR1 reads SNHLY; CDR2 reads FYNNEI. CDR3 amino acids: CASSHGATYYGGAVYNEQFF. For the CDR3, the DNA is TGTGCCAGCAGTCATGGGGCAACTTATTACGGGGGGGCCGTATACAATGAGCAGTTCTTC.

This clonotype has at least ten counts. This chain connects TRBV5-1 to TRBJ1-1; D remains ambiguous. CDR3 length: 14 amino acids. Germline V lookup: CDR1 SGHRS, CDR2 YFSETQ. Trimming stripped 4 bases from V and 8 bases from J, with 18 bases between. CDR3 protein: CASSRNSASLEAFF. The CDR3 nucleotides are TGCGCCAGCAGCAGAAACAGCGCTTCGTTAGAAGCTTTCTTT.

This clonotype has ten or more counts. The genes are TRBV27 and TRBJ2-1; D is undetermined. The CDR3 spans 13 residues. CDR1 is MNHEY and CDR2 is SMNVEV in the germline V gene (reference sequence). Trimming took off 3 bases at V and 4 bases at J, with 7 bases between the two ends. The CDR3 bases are TGTGCCAGCAGTTTTATGGGGTACAATGAGCAGTTCTTC. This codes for CASSFMGYNEQFF.

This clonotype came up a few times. CDR3 sequence: CASRRGDGSNQPQHF. The CDR3 region has the DNA TGCGCCAGCAGAAGAGGGGACGGAAGCAATCAGCCCCAGCATTTT. V gene TRBV5-1 combines with J gene TRBJ1-5, with D perhaps TRBD1 (5 bases). There are 15 residues in the CDR3. Germline V gene data show CDR1 as SGHRS and CDR2 as YFSETQ. V was pared by 5 bases and J by 1 base, with 13 bases between. Looking up the rest from reference TRBV5-1 and TRBJ1-5 gives the full variable domain: KAGVTQTPRYLIKTRGQQVTLSCSPISGHRSVSWYQQTPGQGLQFLFEYFSETQRNKGNFPGRFSGRQFSNSRSEMNVSTLELGDSALYLCASRRGDGSNQPQHFGDGTRLSIL.

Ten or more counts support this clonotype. The CDR3 DNA is TGTGCCAGCAGCTTAAGCCGGCCCTACGAGCAGTACTTC. Amino acid sequence: CASSLSRPYEQYF. The chain recombines TRBV7-6 with TRBJ2-7, with unresolved D. Germline loops: CDR1 SGHVS, CDR2 FNYEAQ. Trimming stripped 2 bases from V and 2 bases from J, with 7 bases between. The CDR3 consists of 13 residues.

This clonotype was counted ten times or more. This CDR3 reads CSVDPTGVGTDTQYF. The CDR3 DNA reads as TGCAGCGTTGACCCCACAGGGGTAGGAACAGATACGCAGTATTTT. The chain joins TRBV29-1 to TRBJ2-3, with 7 bases identical to TRBD1. Germline CDR1 reads SQVTM; CDR2 reads ANQGSEA. V gave up 3 bases and J gave up 3 bases; unmatched junction bases: 9. The CDR3 spans 15 residues.

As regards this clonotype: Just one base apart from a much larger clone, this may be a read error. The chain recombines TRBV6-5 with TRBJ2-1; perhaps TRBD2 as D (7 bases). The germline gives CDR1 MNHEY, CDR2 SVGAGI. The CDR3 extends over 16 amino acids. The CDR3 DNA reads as TGTGCCAGCAATTACTCGGGGGGCCAAGGGGTCAATGAGCAGTTCTTC. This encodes CASNYSGGQGVNEQFF.

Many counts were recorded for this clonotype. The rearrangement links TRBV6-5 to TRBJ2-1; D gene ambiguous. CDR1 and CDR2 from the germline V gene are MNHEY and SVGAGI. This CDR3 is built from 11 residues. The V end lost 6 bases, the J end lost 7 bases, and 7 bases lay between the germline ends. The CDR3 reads CASSARNEQFF. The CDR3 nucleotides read TGTGCCAGCAGCGCGCGGAATGAGCAGTTCTTC.